These 24 T cell receptor beta chains were all obtained from the same sample, sequenced in a study of blood T cell repertoires in COVID-19. Repertoires were generated with immunoSEQ multiplex PCR, while TCRdb's copy carries only in-frame clones and drops some. The sample lists about 140,000 clones, about three quarters occurring once. Material: peripheral blood. These TCRs come from a woman aged 80 or older with active or convalescent COVID-19.

To note about this clone: Other DNA sequences in this specimen translate into the identical CDR3. This chain connects TRBV18 to TRBJ1-1; no firm D call. V gave up 2 bases and J gave up 2 bases, with 6 bases separating them. CDR1 KGHSH and CDR2 LQKENI come from the germline V gene. This CDR3 has 13 amino acids. The DNA of the CDR3 is TGTGCCAGCTCACCATTGTCTAACACTGAAGCTTTCTTT. The encoded protein is CASSPLSNTEAFF.

In this sample, this clone turned up a few times. The same CDR3 is also encoded by other DNA sequences in this sample. The chain's CDR3 is CASSSTVTEAFF. CDR3 DNA sequence: TGTGCCAGCAGTTCCACGGTCACTGAAGCTTTCTTT. V usage is TRBV6-5 and J usage is TRBJ1-1; D gene uncertain. The CDR3 covers 12 residues. Germline CDR1 is MNHEY and CDR2 is SVGAGI. V was trimmed by 4 bases and J by 4 bases, leaving 7 bases between them.

The chain carries TRBV7-8 and TRBJ2-7; D perhaps matches TRBD1 (5 bases). The CDR3 loop spans 15 amino acids. In germline, CDR1 is SGHVS, CDR2 FQNEAQ. Trimming cost V 2 bases and J 3 bases, with 14 bases left between them. CDR3 residues: CASSLSPPGFYEQYF. The CDR3 coding sequence is TGTGCCAGCAGCTTATCCCCCCCAGGGTTCTACGAGCAGTACTTC.

This chain joins TRBV19 and TRBJ2-3; 9 bases map to TRBD1. With V trimmed by 6 bases and J by 7 bases, 17 bases remained unmatched. The germline CDR1 and CDR2 sequences are LNHDA and SQIVND (reference sequence). This CDR3 has 17 amino acids. CDR3 protein: CASSSAYRGPTRNTQYF. The DNA of the CDR3 is TGTGCCAGTAGCTCAGCATACAGGGGGCCGACGAGGAATACGCAGTATTTT.

The chain is built from TRBV9 and TRBJ1-2; tentatively, D is TRBD1 (5 bases). The CDR3 consists of 16 residues. Germline lookup yields CDR1 SGDLS and CDR2 YYNGEE. Trimming took off 3 bases at V and 4 bases at J, with 19 bases between the two ends. CDR3 nucleotide sequence: TGTGCCAGCAGCGGATCCCAGGCGACAGACCCCTATGGCTACACCTTC. This gives the protein CASSGSQATDPYGYTF.

The rearrangement joins TRBV18 to TRBJ1-5; 9 bases line up with TRBD1. CDR3 length: 15 residues. The V and J ends lost 4 bases and 5 bases, in that order; junction bases with no gene match: 6. Per germline, CDR1 KGHSH and CDR2 LQKENI. CDR3 region: CASSLDRGGDQPQHF. The DNA of the CDR3 is TGTGCCAGCTCACTGGACAGGGGTGGGGATCAGCCCCAGCATTTT.

In its sample, this clone was seen a few times. CDR3: CASSSRHLTGANVLTF. Here the CDR3 DNA reads TGTGCCAGCAGCTCTCGTCATCTAACTGGGGCCAACGTCCTGACTTTC. This rearrangement joins TRBV7-8 to TRBJ2-6, with unresolved D. V shed 4 bases and J shed 2 bases, with 12 bases lying between them. Germline lookup yields CDR1 SGHVS and CDR2 FQNEAQ. CDR3 length equals 16 residues.

CDR3 sequence: CAISESTLAAGYTF. CDR3 sequence (DNA): TGTGCCATCAGTGAGTCCACTTTGGCGGCTGGCTACACCTTC. The chain has TRBV10-3 and TRBJ1-2; D gene uncertain. This CDR3 contains 14 residues. Germline loops: CDR1 ENHRY, CDR2 SYGVKD. Trimming left V 0 bases short and J 7 bases short, with 12 bases between.

The chain employs TRBV7-9 and TRBJ1-2; no reliable D call. V was cut by 4 bases and J by 0 bases, with 9 bases left in between. This CDR3 comprises 14 residues. Germline values: CDR1 SEHNR, CDR2 FQNEAQ (reference sequence). Here the CDR3 DNA reads TGTGCCAGCAGCTCCGCAGGATCTAACTATGGCTACACCTTC. This sequence encodes CASSSAGSNYGYTF.

The J gene is TRBJ1-2, the V gene TRBV7-9, with 7 nucleotides matching TRBD1. The CDR3 loop spans 13 amino acids. The germline V gene has CDR1 SEHNR and CDR2 FQNEAQ (reference sequence). Losses at the gene ends were 6 bases for V and 1 base for J; bases not matched to a gene: 2. CDR3 loop: CASRGGGNYGYTF. CDR3 coding DNA: TGTGCCAGCAGAGGGGGCGGTAACTATGGCTACACCTTC.

J is TRBJ1-5 and V is TRBV6-2 or TRBV6-3; a weak D match, TRBD1 (5 bases). Germline CDR1 reads MNHEY; CDR2 reads SVGEGT. The CDR3 is 16 amino acids. Trimming took 6 bases from V and 0 from J, leaving 15 bases between them. CDR3 sequence reads: CASSFGGGYSNQPQHF. In DNA, the CDR3 is TGTGCCAGCAGCTTTGGGGGGGGGTATAGCAATCAGCCCCAGCATTTT.

The genes are TRBV14 and TRBJ1-1; 8 bases line up with TRBD1. This CDR3 has 19 residues. Germline CDR1 is SGHDN and CDR2 is FVKESK. Unmatched junction bases numbered 17, after V lost 2 bases and J lost 3 bases. CDR3 coding DNA: TGTGCCAGCAGCCAAAGCCCCGACAGGGGCAGAGGGTTGGACACTGAAGCTTTCTTT. This translates into CASSQSPDRGRGLDTEAFF. The variable domain in full, with the rest retrieved from reference TRBV14 and TRBJ1-1, is EAGVTQFPSHSVIEKGQTVTLRCDPISGHDNLYWYRRVMGKEIKFLLHFVKESKQDESGMPNNRFLAERTGGTYSTLKVQPAELEDSGVYFCASSQSPDRGRGLDTEAFFGQGTRLTVV.

The chain recombines TRBV14 with TRBJ2-7; D may be TRBD1 (6 bases). V lost 2 bases and J 3 bases, leaving 23 bases between the germline ends. CDR1 SGHDN and CDR2 FVKESK come from the germline V gene. The CDR3 is 18 amino acids. The CDR3 region has the DNA TGTGCCAGCAGCCAAATGGACAGTCGATCGCTCTTTGGCTACGAGCAGTACTTC. Protein sequence: CASSQMDSRSLFGYEQYF.

The genes are TRBV7-2 and TRBJ2-2; maybe TRBD2 (7 bases). CDR3 length: 15 amino acids. V dropped 5 bases and J dropped 4 bases, with 14 bases sitting between them. CDR1 is SGHTA and CDR2 is FQGNSA in the germline V gene. CDR3: CASSARGAPTGELFF. The CDR3 DNA follows: TGTGCCAGCAGCGCCCGGGGGGCACCCACCGGGGAGCTGTTTTTT.

This clone was picked up a small number of times. This chain uses TRBV11-2 with TRBJ1-5, with 8 bases lining up with TRBD1. CDR1 SGHAT and CDR2 FQNNGV come from the germline V gene. V was pared by 4 bases and J by 3 bases, with 5 bases of the junction left unmatched. This CDR3 has 15 residues. For the CDR3, the DNA is TGTGCCAGCAGCTCCGGACAGGGACCCAATCAGCCCCAGCATTTT. Its protein is CASSSGQGPNQPQHF.

This chain joins TRBV6-6 and TRBJ2-7; 7 nucleotides align to TRBD1. The germline V gene has CDR1 MNHNY and CDR2 SVGAGI (reference sequence). V was clipped by 9 bases and J by 7 bases; unmatched bases: 6. This CDR3 comprises 11 residues. CDR3: CASGTGVEQYF. CDR3 bases: TGTGCCAGTGGAACAGGGGTTGAGCAGTACTTC.

The V and J genes are TRBV19 and TRBJ2-2; 7 nucleotides align to TRBD2. Looked up from germline, CDR1 is LNHDA and CDR2 is SQIVND (reference sequence). V lost 1 base to trimming and J lost 9 bases; unmatched junction nucleotides: 11. This CDR3 has 16 residues. In nucleotides, the CDR3 is TGTGCCAGTAGTATAGGGGGAGGGCGAGAGAACCGGGAGCTGTTTTTT. It is translated as CASSIGGGRENRELFF.

This clone was observed a handful of times. The chain employs TRBV5-8 and TRBJ2-7, with 8 bases that match TRBD1. The junction had 5 bases not matched to a gene; V was cut back by 8 bases and J by 1 base. The CDR3 runs 13 residues. Germline CDR1 SGHTS, CDR2 YDEGEE. The CDR3 sequence: CASSGQGSYEQYF. The CDR3, as DNA: TGTGCCAGTAGTGGACAGGGTTCCTACGAGCAGTACTTC.

The gene calls are TRBV7-6 and TRBJ2-1, with TRBD2 as a possible D gene (5 bases). This CDR3 comprises 14 residues. Trimming took 4 bases from V and 7 from J, leaving 14 bases between them. CDR1 is SGHVS and CDR2 is FNYEAQ in the germline V gene. This chain's CDR3 is CASSSASSGNEQFF. CDR3 nucleotide sequence: TGTGCCAGCAGCTCAGCTTCCTCGGGGAATGAGCAGTTCTTC.

V and J are TRBV12-3 or TRBV12-4 and TRBJ2-5; 7 nucleotides align to TRBD1. With V trimmed by 5 bases and J by 5 bases, 2 bases remained unmatched. The CDR3 length is 12 residues. The CDR3 loop reads CASSTDRETQYF. For the CDR3, the DNA is TGTGCCAGCAGTACGGACAGGGAGACCCAGTACTTC.

This chain links TRBV12-2 with TRBJ1-3; the table gives TRBD1 as D, unverified against the DNA. TRBV12-2 is an annotated pseudogene. The CDR3 runs to 19 residues. Here the CDR3 DNA reads TGTGCAAGTCGCGGGAGGGGGACAGGGCGTACCCCCTCTGGAAACACCATATATTTT. It is translated as CASRGRGTGRTPSGNTIYF.

This sequence joins TRBV5-1 and TRBJ2-5; D possibly corresponds to TRBD1 (6 bases). Trimming removed 5 bases from V and 2 bases from J, with 13 bases in between. CDR3 length: 14 amino acids. The germline V gene encodes CDR1 SGHRS and CDR2 YFSETQ. As DNA, the CDR3 is TGCGCCAGCAGACTAACAGGGCCGCAAGAGACCCAGTACTTC. It codes for CASRLTGPQETQYF.

V and J are TRBV4-3 and TRBJ1-3; D is uncertain. Germline lookup yields CDR1 LGHNA and CDR2 YSLEER. V was shortened by 0 bases and J by 0 bases, with 9 bases between the two germline ends. The CDR3 is 16 amino acids. The CDR3 nucleotides read TGCGCCAGCAGCCAAGATCCCTCAGGCTCTGGAAACACCATATATTTT. Translated: CASSQDPSGSGNTIYF.

The rearrangement joins TRBV5-1 to TRBJ2-7; 9 nucleotides agree with TRBD1. Germline loops: CDR1 SGHRS, CDR2 YFSETQ. The CDR3 length is 14 residues. The V segment lost 3 bases and the J segment 3 bases; nucleotides outside the gene matches: 4. The CDR3 DNA is TGCGCCAGCAGCTCCGGACAGGGGCACTACGAGCAGTACTTC. Translated, it gives CASSSGQGHYEQYF. The full variable domain, in which reference TRBV5-1 and TRBJ2-7 provide the parts outside the CDR3, is KAGVTQTPRYLIKTRGQQVTLSCSPISGHRSVSWYQQTPGQGLQFLFEYFSETQRNKGNFPGRFSGRQFSNSRSEMNVSTLELGDSALYLCASSSGQGHYEQYFGPGTRLTVT.